This paragraph covers one TCR beta chain sequence. Its antigen is as yet unknown. Data came from immunoSEQ multiplex PCR; TCRdb stores just in-frame clones and leaves some out. The sample carries some 83,000 clones, 90% to 95% recorded once. This sample was taken from a study of graft-versus-host responses after intestinal transplantation. At the level of the study: Grafts were multivisceral, liver-intestinal, or isolated intestinal. Each patient got anti-thymocyte globulin induction, then tacrolimus and steroids for around three years.

Study outcomes and limitations: There was an association between peak levels of circulating GvH clones and early post-transplant HvG declines.

Sequences were derived from unstimulated CD4+ T cells sorted from spleen or lymph node cells, sampled before intestinal transplant. This sequence was found in a human donor who received an intestinal transplant.

CDR3 nucleotide sequence: TGTGCCAGCAGTTACGGGGGCAGGGGGACTGAAGCTTTCTTT. It encodes CASSYGGRGTEAFF. The rearrangement uses TRBV6-5 and TRBJ1-1; TRBD1 agrees at 7 bases. Germline loops: CDR1 MNHEY, CDR2 SVGAGI. The length of the CDR3 is 14 residues. Trimming removed 2 bases from V and 5 bases from J; junction bases left unmatched: 5.